This entry concerns a single TCR beta chain. CDR1 KGHDR and CDR2 SFDVKD come from the germline V gene. V dropped 5 bases and J dropped 6; count of bases not matched to a gene: 4. The CDR3 has 14 residues. The sample originates from a study of blood T cell repertoires in COVID-19. The overall study: Both acute and convalescent COVID-19 samples were obtained from the United States, Italy and Spain. PBMCs, B-cell-depleted T cells, or T cells were the source of the cDNA or gDNA that made up the material.

Per the authors' pipeline: The authors estimated nucleated cell counts from reference gene primer amplification. Using immunoSEQ multiplex PCR, the repertoire was profiled, and TCRdb retains in-frame clones only, with some absent. The DNA gave D and trimming, while V, J and clone size come from that table. The table shows hundreds of thousands of clones, with 75% to 90% occurring only once. Sequencing was done on a sample of peripheral blood. This TCR was sampled from a woman between 18 and 29 years old with acute or convalescent COVID-19. The chain uses TRBV24-1 and TRBJ2-1; 9 bases line up with TRBD1. In DNA, the CDR3 is TGTGCCACCAGTGGCGGGACAGGGCGCAATGAGCAGTTCTTC. This gives the protein CATSGGTGRNEQFF.